Below, 23 T cell receptor beta chains from the same sample are listed, as sequenced in a study of cytomegalovirus exposure and HLA in healthy donors. The protocol was immunoSEQ multiplex PCR, while the TCRdb copy is restricted to in-frame clones and leaves out a portion. The repertoire has over 200,000 clones, 87% of them found once; the top ten carry roughly 2%. Sequencing was done on a sample of PBMCs. These receptors all come from a woman between 18 and 29 years old in good health and CMV-seropositive.

The CDR3: CASSSPGAQETQYF. CDR3 DNA: TGTGCCAGTAGTTCTCCGGGAGCACAAGAGACCCAGTACTTC. The rearrangement links TRBV19 to TRBJ2-5; D may be TRBD2 (6 bases). In germline, CDR1 is LNHDA, CDR2 SQIVND (reference sequence). V lost 5 bases to trimming and J lost 2 bases, with 12 bases between them. CDR3 length equals 14 residues. Looking up the rest from reference TRBV19 and TRBJ2-5 gives the full variable domain: DGGITQSPKYLFRKEGQNVTLSCEQNLNHDAMYWYRQDPGQGLRLIYYSQIVNDFQKGDIAEGYSVSREKKESFPLTVTSAQKNPTAFYLCASSSPGAQETQYFGPGTRLLVL.

This chain joins TRBV9 and TRBJ2-1; 8 nucleotides line up with TRBD1. The V and J ends lost 3 bases and 1 base, in that order; junction bases with no gene match: 6. This CDR3 contains 16 residues. Germline CDR1 SGDLS, CDR2 YYNGEE. CDR3 DNA sequence: TGTGCCAGCAGCGCGATGACAGGGGCGTCCTACAATGAGCAGTTCTTC. Protein: CASSAMTGASYNEQFF.

The chain recombines TRBV2 with TRBJ2-1; 11 bases map to TRBD2. After removal of 7 bases from V and 6 bases from J, the junction contained 5 bases not matched to a gene. CDR3 size: 14 residues. Germline V CDR1 and CDR2: SNHLY, FYNNEI. The CDR3 spells CASTGTSGTNEQFF. Here the CDR3 DNA reads TGTGCCAGCACCGGGACTAGCGGTACCAATGAGCAGTTCTTC.

This chain links TRBV9 with TRBJ1-2; TRBD1 agrees at 10 bases. Per the germline V gene, CDR1 is SGDLS and CDR2 is YYNGEE. The CDR3 loop spans 16 amino acids. V lost 3 bases, J lost 2 bases, and 7 bases stayed unmatched. The CDR3 region has the DNA TGTGCCAGCAGCGGCCTGAGGGGACAGGGGAACTATGGCTACACCTTC. Protein: CASSGLRGQGNYGYTF.

Here the CDR3 DNA reads TGCGCCAGCAGCCAATCGACAGGGTTCCATGGCTACACCTTC. This codes for CASSQSTGFHGYTF. The rearrangement links TRBV5-1 to TRBJ1-2; TRBD1 aligns across 7 bases. Germline CDR1 reads SGHRS; CDR2 reads YFSETQ. V shed 4 bases, J shed 6 bases, and the junction held 9 bases outside the gene matches. The length of the CDR3 is 14 residues.

V usage is TRBV9 and J usage is TRBJ1-4; TRBD1 matches at 9 bases. Germline CDR1 is SGDLS and CDR2 is YYNGEE. This CDR3 region has 14 residues. Trimming removed 4 bases from V and 8 bases from J; junction bases left unmatched: 6. The CDR3 sequence: CASSSDRGDEKLFF. CDR3 nucleotide sequence: TGTGCCAGCAGCTCAGACAGGGGGGACGAAAAACTGTTTTTT.

The chain links TRBV19 to TRBJ1-5; D perhaps matches TRBD1 (6 bases). Germline-derived CDR1 and CDR2 are LNHDA and SQIVND (reference sequence). V gave up 8 bases and J gave up 1 base, with 18 bases separating them. The CDR3 consists of 16 residues. CDR3 nucleotide sequence: TGTGCCAGTGCCCCCATCGGGGGGGCAAGCAATCAGCCCCAGCATTTT. This encodes CASAPIGGASNQPQHF.

The rearrangement uses TRBV9 and TRBJ2-1, with 7 bases fitting TRBD2. Germline V gene sequence: CDR1 SGDLS, CDR2 YYNGEE. This CDR3 contains 16 residues. Trimming at V came to 4 bases and at J to 0 bases, leaving 7 bases not matched to a gene. CDR3 DNA: TGTGCCAGCAGCACCCAAAGCGGGGTCTCCTACAATGAGCAGTTCTTC. Residues: CASSTQSGVSYNEQFF.

In DNA, the CDR3 is TGTGCCAGCAGTTTAGGGGCTCTAATGAACACTGAAGCTTTCTTT. This encodes CASSLGALMNTEAFF. The gene calls are TRBV27 and TRBJ1-1; D might be TRBD1 (5 bases). CDR1 and CDR2 (germline): MNHEY, SMNVEV (reference sequence). Trimming shortened V by 2 bases and J by 0 bases, and 10 bases separated the two germline ends. This CDR3 comprises 15 residues.

The chain links TRBV9 to TRBJ2-1; 13 nucleotides line up with TRBD2. This CDR3 is 16 amino acids long. From germline, CDR1 is SGDLS and CDR2 YYNGEE. Unmatched junction bases numbered 8, after V lost 4 bases and J lost 7 bases. The CDR3 sequence is CASSHPGLAGFNEQFF. The CDR3 nucleotides read TGTGCCAGCAGCCATCCGGGACTAGCGGGATTTAATGAGCAGTTCTTC. The full variable domain, rest sourced from reference TRBV9 and TRBJ2-1, is DSGVTQTPKHLITATGQRVTLRCSPRSGDLSVYWYQQSLDQGLQFLIQYYNGEERAKGNILERFSAQQFPDLHSELNLSSLELGDSALYFCASSHPGLAGFNEQFFGPGTRLTVL.

The chain combines TRBV10-3 with TRBJ2-3; 8 bases agree with TRBD1. The CDR3 runs to 14 residues. Trimming cost V 7 bases and J 5 bases; bases outside gene matches: 8. Germline V gene sequence: CDR1 ENHRY, CDR2 SYGVKD. The chain's CDR3 is CAITPKQGEDTQYF. The CDR3 DNA sequence: TGTGCCATCACCCCAAAACAGGGGGAAGATACGCAGTATTTT.

This clone has only one observation. V is TRBV9 and J is TRBJ2-1; TRBD2 might be the D (6 bases). This CDR3 is 13 amino acids long. Germline V gives CDR1 SGDLS, CDR2 YYNGEE. V was cut by 0 bases and J by 7 bases, with 8 bases left in between. CDR3 amino acids: CASSVAGANEQFF. The CDR3 DNA sequence: TGTGCCAGCAGCGTAGCGGGAGCTAATGAGCAGTTCTTC.

This clone was counted once. The CDR3 DNA is TGTGCCAGCAGTAACAGGGGGTCCCCCTACGAGCAGTACTTC. Encoded protein: CASSNRGSPYEQYF. The chain links TRBV6-5 to TRBJ2-7; the match to TRBD1 covers 8 bases. CDR3 size: 14 residues. From germline, CDR1 is MNHEY and CDR2 SVGAGI. The V gene end was trimmed by 5 bases and the J gene end by 2 bases; junction bases not matched to a gene: 5.

The chain uses TRBV6-6 and TRBJ2-3; the D gene is possibly TRBD2 (8 bases). Germline lookup yields CDR1 MNHNY and CDR2 SVGAGI (reference sequence). V gave up 8 bases and J gave up 9 bases, with 21 bases separating them. There are 14 residues in the CDR3. CDR3 sequence reads: CASETGYQRETQYF. CDR3 bases: TGTGCCAGCGAGACAGGGTACCAGCGGGAGACGCAGTATTTT.

CDR3: CAWSGPDRGTEKLFF. For the CDR3, the DNA is TGTGCCTGGAGTGGCCCAGACAGGGGGACCGAAAAACTGTTTTTT. The chain joins TRBV30 to TRBJ1-4, with 9 bases identical to TRBD1. V was clipped by 1 base and J by 8 bases; unmatched bases: 8. Germline V gene data show CDR1 as GTSNPN and CDR2 as SVGIG (reference sequence). The CDR3 runs 15 residues.

The V gene is TRBV4-1, the J gene TRBJ2-7; 12 bases match TRBD2. The CDR3 length is 18 residues. V lost 1 base to trimming and J lost 1 base; unmatched junction nucleotides: 8. The germline gives CDR1 MGHRA, CDR2 YSYEKL. The DNA for the CDR3 is TGCGCCAGCAGCCAAGGTCCGCTAGCGGGAGGGCTTTCCTACGAGCAGTACTTC. This translates into CASSQGPLAGGLSYEQYF.

The genes are TRBV2 and TRBJ1-2; 10 nucleotides match TRBD1. This CDR3 is 17 amino acids long. Germline V gene sequence: CDR1 SNHLY, CDR2 FYNNEI. V lost 5 bases, J lost 5 bases, and 14 bases stayed unmatched. The CDR3 DNA reads as TGTGCCAGCAGTATGGAGGGACAGGGGCGATCAATTTATGGCTACACCTTC. Translating gives CASSMEGQGRSIYGYTF.

The chain joins TRBV7-9 to TRBJ1-4; TRBD1 agrees at 7 bases. Trimming cost V 5 bases and J 6 bases; bases outside gene matches: 9. There are 15 residues in the CDR3. Germline V gene lookup returns CDR1 SEHNR and CDR2 FQNEAQ (reference sequence). The CDR3 sequence is CASSPDTGVDEKLFF. The CDR3 DNA is TGTGCCAGCAGCCCAGACACAGGGGTTGATGAAAAACTGTTTTTT.

The rearrangement links TRBV9 to TRBJ1-1, with no clear D. Per germline, CDR1 SGDLS and CDR2 YYNGEE. Trimming left V 5 bases short and J 4 bases short, with 18 bases between. The CDR3 has 15 residues. CDR3 region: CASRAYGEAGTEAFF. CDR3 sequence (DNA): TGTGCCAGCAGGGCCTACGGGGAGGCGGGCACTGAAGCTTTCTTT.

This chain joins TRBV7-3 and TRBJ2-1; maybe TRBD1 (6 bases). The CDR3 totals 13 residues. V gave up 2 bases and J gave up 9 bases, with 11 bases separating them. Germline CDR1 is SGHTA and CDR2 is FQGTGA. The CDR3 DNA sequence: TGTGCCAGCAGCTTAGGGGGCAGTCTTGAGCAGTTCTTC. This codes for CASSLGGSLEQFF.

The gene calls are TRBV5-4 and TRBJ2-7; 9 bases align to TRBD2. Germline CDR1 and CDR2: SGHNT and YYREEE (reference sequence). This CDR3 has 16 residues. With 1 base clipped from V and 8 bases from J, the junction kept 13 bases outside the gene matches. CDR3 bases: TGTGCCAGCAGCTTGTACGCGGGAGGGCCTGAGGACAAGCAGTACTTC. Protein product: CASSLYAGGPEDKQYF.

The V and J genes are TRBV7-3 and TRBJ1-1; the D gene is possibly TRBD1 (6 bases). This CDR3 is built from 15 residues. The germline CDR1 and CDR2 sequences are SGHTA and FQGTGA. With 3 bases removed from V and 0 bases from J, the gap between germline ends came to 11 bases. CDR3 region: CASSFGGPMNTEAFF. In DNA form, the CDR3 reads TGTGCCAGCAGCTTCGGGGGGCCCATGAACACTGAAGCTTTCTTT.

The chain combines TRBV5-4 with TRBJ2-1; TRBD2 agrees at 9 bases. The CDR3 has 15 amino acids. V dropped 0 bases and J dropped 8; count of bases not matched to a gene: 6. Germline CDR1 is SGHNT and CDR2 is YYREEE (reference sequence). The CDR3 sequence is CASSLEEREADEQFF. CDR3 nucleotides: TGTGCCAGCAGCTTGGAGGAGCGGGAGGCTGATGAGCAGTTCTTC.